The clone carrying this TCR beta chain was seen repeatedly, ten times or more. CDR1 SGHVS and CDR2 FQNEAQ come from the germline V gene. V lost 6 bases and J lost 4, with 13 bases in between. CDR3 length: 13 residues. TCRdb's copy holds only in-frame clones and misses some; the assay was immunoSEQ multiplex PCR. The top ten clones hold around 5.2% of a sample with tens of thousands of clones, around nine tenths of them seen once. This sample stems from a study of technical replicates of blood from several donors. Material for sequencing was PBMCs. This TCR came from a human donor in good health. Some clones in this sample may be carry-over from other donors' samples. The chain carries TRBV7-8 and TRBJ2-7; D perhaps matches TRBD2 (6 bases). The CDR3 spells CASRTAGLYEQYF. The CDR3 DNA reads TGTGCCAGCAGAACAGCGGGTTTATACGAGCAGTACTTC.